This TCR beta chain is from a study of identical twins. TCRdb re-analysed the 5' RACE reads in MiXCR, keeping a single row per CDR3 protein. The sample has under 350,000 distinct CDR3 sequences; 7.5% to 9.5% are singletons. This clonotype was detected many times. CDR1 SGHDT and CDR2 YYEEEE come from the germline V gene. The CDR3 loop spans 13 amino acids. The junction had 3 bases not matched to a gene; V was cut back by 3 bases and J by 5 bases. These data are also associated with another study on yellow fever vaccine responses in identical twins.

The sequence was obtained from a woman aged 18-35 years in good health. Sequenced: CD8+ T cells sorted from blood. The gene calls are TRBV5-6 and TRBJ2-7, with 9 bases identical to TRBD1. CDR3 nucleotides: TGTGCCAGCAGCTATACAGGGGGCAACGAGCAGTACTTC. It encodes CASSYTGGNEQYF.